The 28 T cell receptor beta chains below were found in one sample sequenced in a study of Graves' ophthalmopathy and Graves' hyperthyroidism. RNA transcripts were the template, and TCR beta CDR3 regions were amplified from them. RT-PCR was first run with HTBI primers, then multiplex PCR in a second round. TCRdb redid the calling of the multiplex PCR reads with MiXCR, one entry per CDR3 protein. This sample has around 590,000 distinct CDR3 sequences; approximately 35% occur once, and the top ten carry less than 4.5%. Input material: peripheral blood or thyroid tissue (not recorded which). Receptors were obtained from an adult man with Graves' hyperthyroidism.

CDR3 in amino acids: CASSFGGRPSGANVLTF. The CDR3 DNA follows: TGTGCCAGCAGCTTTGGAGGGAGACCCTCTGGGGCCAACGTCCTGACTTTC. The chain uses TRBV7-2 and TRBJ2-6, with D tentatively TRBD2 (6 bases). The CDR3 spans 17 residues. CDR1 is SGHTA, CDR2 FQGNSA, per germline. V lost 3 bases and J 0 bases, leaving 12 bases between the germline ends.

Here the CDR3 DNA reads TGTGCCAGCAGCTTCAGCGGGGGTGACAATGAGCAGTTCTTC. Translation: CASSFSGGDNEQFF. The V gene is TRBV5-5, the J gene TRBJ2-5; 8 nucleotides agree with TRBD2. The J call may be incorrect, as the DNA end agrees better with TRBJ2-1. Germline CDR1 SGHKS, CDR2 YYEKEE (reference sequence). This CDR3 has 14 residues.

This chain connects TRBV6-5 to TRBJ2-7, with D perhaps matching TRBD1 (6 bases). V lost 7 bases to trimming and J lost 2 bases, with 21 bases between them. Looked up from germline, CDR1 is MNHEY and CDR2 is SVGAGI. The CDR3 is made up of 16 amino acids. This chain's CDR3 is CASTYRVRGPTYEQYF. The CDR3 DNA sequence: TGTGCCAGCACCTACCGAGTCAGGGGCCCCACCTACGAGCAGTACTTC.

Comments on this clonotype: A read error may account for a junction end that differs from germline. The chain has TRBV6-5 and TRBJ1-5, with 7 positions matching TRBD1. Germline-derived CDR1 and CDR2 are MNHEY and SVGAGI. The CDR3 length is 14 residues. The CDR3 spells CASSRGESSQPQHF. The CDR3 DNA reads as TGTGCCAGCAGCAGGGGGGAGAGCAGTCAGCCCCAGCATTTT.

The chain employs TRBV10-3 and TRBJ2-1, with 12 nucleotides matching TRBD1. From germline, CDR1 is ENHRY and CDR2 SYGVKD. Germline trimming cut 10 bases from V and 4 bases from J; bases unmatched to any gene: 8. The CDR3 extends over 15 amino acids. Here the CDR3 reads CASIPGQGAYNEQFF. The CDR3 bases are TGTGCCAGCATTCCGGGACAGGGGGCTTACAATGAGCAGTTCTTC.

In this sample, this clonotype turned up a few times. V is TRBV19 and J is TRBJ1-5; 9 bases agree with TRBD1. CDR3 size: 16 residues. Trimming removed 6 bases from V and 5 bases from J; junction bases left unmatched: 11. The germline V gene encodes CDR1 LNHDA and CDR2 SQIVND (reference sequence). CDR3 in amino acids: CASRPTGTGIHQPQHF. The CDR3 region has the DNA TGTGCCAGTAGACCAACCGGGACAGGGATTCATCAGCCCCAGCATTTT.

The V gene is TRBV5-1, the J gene TRBJ2-7; 7 nucleotides match TRBD1. The J call may be mistaken, given a closer DNA end match to TRBJ2-1. CDR3 length: 17 residues. Per the germline V gene, CDR1 is SGHRS and CDR2 is YFSETQ. The CDR3 loop is CASSLAVTGSSVYEQFF. The CDR3 DNA reads as TGCGCCAGCAGCTTGGCCGTGACAGGGAGCTCTGTGTATGAGCAGTTCTTC.

The chain uses TRBV2 and TRBJ1-2; 8 bases match TRBD1. Germline loops: CDR1 SNHLY, CDR2 FYNNEI. Unmatched junction bases numbered 11, after V lost 6 bases and J lost 5 bases. This CDR3 is 15 amino acids long. DNA of the CDR3: TGTGCCAGCAGCCCAGGACAGGGATACTTATATGGCTACACCTTC. Translation gives CASSPGQGYLYGYTF. Full variable domain (missing parts from reference TRBV2 and TRBJ1-2): EPEVTQTPSHQVTQMGQEVILRCVPISNHLYFYWYRQILGQKVEFLVSFYNNEISEKSEIFDDQFSVERPDGSNFTLKIRSTKLEDSAMYFCASSPGQGYLYGYTFGSGTRLTVV.

Ten or more counts support this clonotype. V gene TRBV6-2 or TRBV6-3 combines with J gene TRBJ2-5, with D perhaps TRBD1 (6 bases). Trimming stripped 6 bases from V and 5 bases from J, with 19 bases between. The V gene's germline CDR1 is MNHEY and CDR2 SVGEGT. The CDR3 covers 15 residues. The DNA for the CDR3 is TGTGCCAGCAGCCGTAGTTGGGGGCCCGGGGAGACCCAGTACTTC. Residues: CASSRSWGPGETQYF.

This clonotype was counted once. The chain links TRBV10-3 to TRBJ1-6, with no clear D. The CDR3 length is 12 residues. The V end lost 10 bases, the J end lost 7 bases, and 11 bases lay between the germline ends. Germline-derived CDR1 and CDR2 are ENHRY and SYGVKD. The CDR3, as DNA: TGTGCCAGCAGAACAAGAAATTCACCCCTCCACTTT. Its protein product is CASRTRNSPLHF.

In its sample, this clonotype was seen many times. The gene calls are TRBV4-1 and TRBJ1-2, with TRBD1 identical over 8 bases. V lost 0 bases, J lost 8 bases, and 11 bases stayed unmatched. The germline V gene encodes CDR1 MGHRA and CDR2 YSYEKL. The CDR3 totals 16 residues. CDR3 protein: CASSQELWTGSEGYTF. The CDR3 coding sequence is TGCGCCAGCAGCCAAGAACTCTGGACAGGGTCGGAAGGCTACACCTTC.

The table lists this clonotype with a few counts. The genes are TRBV6-1 and TRBJ1-1; D not certain. The ends were cut back, 1 base at V and 5 bases at J, with 14 bases in the middle. This CDR3 is built from 15 residues. Germline V gene lookup returns CDR1 MNHNS and CDR2 SASEGT. The CDR3 region has the DNA TGTGCCAGCAGTGAAGATTTTTTAAGATGGACTGAAGCTTTCTTT. Translation: CASSEDFLRWTEAFF.

Comments on this clonotype: A much larger clone lies one base from this, so it may be a read error. This sequence joins TRBV29-1 and TRBJ1-2; D unclear. Per the germline V gene, CDR1 is SQVTM and CDR2 is ANQGSEA. The CDR3 loop spans 11 amino acids. The ends were cut back, 2 bases at V and 4 bases at J, with 5 bases in the middle. CDR3: CSVELGYGYTF. CDR3 DNA sequence: TGCAGCGTTGAACTTGGCTATGGCTACACCTTC.

At least ten counts were recorded for this clonotype. CDR3 in amino acids: CASSLTRQPSNTGELFF. CDR3 nucleotide sequence: TGTGCCAGCAGCTTGACAAGACAGCCATCGAACACCGGGGAGCTGTTTTTT. The chain couples TRBV7-6 to TRBJ2-2, with D maybe TRBD1 (5 bases). V was pared by 3 bases and J by 0 bases, with 14 bases between. The germline CDR1 and CDR2 sequences are SGHVS and FNYEAQ. The CDR3 loop spans 17 amino acids.

As to this clonotype: Mismatch with germline at one junction end may stem from a read error. This rearrangement joins TRBV25-1 to TRBJ2-7, with no clear D. Germline V gene data show CDR1 as MGHDK and CDR2 as SYGVNS. This CDR3 region has 14 residues. In DNA form, the CDR3 reads TGTGCCAGCGGTCCCGAGACCCAACGCTACGGGCAGTACTTC. Amino acid sequence: CASGPETQRYGQYF.

This chain connects TRBV29-1 to TRBJ1-2, with 8 nucleotides matching TRBD1. The CDR3 extends over 12 amino acids. Germline V CDR1 and CDR2: SQVTM, ANQGSEA. V gave up 7 bases and J gave up 6 bases; unmatched junction bases: 7. This CDR3 is CSERTGNHGYTF. The CDR3 DNA reads TGCAGCGAAAGGACAGGGAATCATGGCTACACCTTC.

This clonotype has only a few counts. The V gene is TRBV30, the J gene TRBJ2-7; tentative D call: TRBD1 (6 bases). The germline gives CDR1 GTSNPN, CDR2 SVGIG (reference sequence). Trimming removed 3 bases from V and 7 bases from J, with 19 bases in between. This CDR3 is 14 amino acids long. CDR3 DNA sequence: TGTGCCTGGAGATTAGGACAGTTGTCGGGGGAGCAGTACTTC. It translates to CAWRLGQLSGEQYF.

This sequence joins TRBV5-1 and TRBJ2-5; the D gene could be TRBD1 or TRBD2 (5 bases each). V lost 4 bases to trimming and J lost 2 bases, with 30 bases between them. This CDR3 region has 20 residues. Germline V lookup: CDR1 SGHRS, CDR2 YFSETQ. The DNA of the CDR3 is TGCGCCAGCAGCCATGCATTCTACCGGGACCCCAGTATTATGCAAGAGACCCAGTACTTC. Its translation: CASSHAFYRDPSIMQETQYF.

This clonotype has a count of ten or more. This chain uses TRBV5-1 with TRBJ2-7; the match to TRBD1 covers 10 bases. CDR3 length: 14 residues. The germline CDR1 and CDR2 sequences are SGHRS and YFSETQ. The V segment lost 4 bases and the J segment 3 bases; nucleotides outside the gene matches: 4. CDR3 in DNA: TGCGCCAGCAGCCCCCGGGACAGGGGCTACGAGCAGTACTTC. Amino acid sequence: CASSPRDRGYEQYF.

As concerns this clonotype: At one end the junction does not follow the germline gene, possibly because of a read error. CDR3 coding DNA: TGCGCCAGCAGCGTACTAGCGGCTAGCACAGATACGCAGTATTTT. Its translation: CASSVLAASTDTQYF. The rearrangement joins TRBV9 to TRBJ2-3, with 8 bases identical to TRBD2. The CDR3 loop spans 15 amino acids. The germline V gene has CDR1 SGDLS and CDR2 YYNGEE.

The rearrangement uses TRBV5-1 and TRBJ2-7; 9 bases agree with TRBD2. Germline assignment: CDR1 SGHRS and CDR2 YFSETQ. This CDR3 contains 18 residues. Unmatched junction bases numbered 15, after V lost 3 bases and J lost 2 bases. CDR3 DNA: TGCGCCAGCAGCTACCGCGGGACTAGCTCGCTGGGCACCTACGAGCAGTACTTC. It encodes CASSYRGTSSLGTYEQYF.

This clonotype was picked up a small number of times. The V and J genes are TRBV9 and TRBJ2-5, with 9 bases aligning to TRBD2. With 4 bases clipped from V and 5 bases from J, the junction kept 18 bases outside the gene matches. This CDR3 contains 18 residues. Germline assignment: CDR1 SGDLS and CDR2 YYNGEE. The CDR3 loop is CASSPQLDAGGQRETQYF. The CDR3 nucleotides read TGTGCCAGCAGCCCCCAACTGGACGCGGGGGGGCAGAGGGAGACCCAGTACTTC.

This clonotype was counted ten times or more. This rearrangement joins TRBV6-6 to TRBJ1-5, with 9 bases that match TRBD1. Losses at the gene ends were 5 bases for V and 5 bases for J; bases not matched to a gene: 13. This CDR3 has 17 amino acids. Per germline, CDR1 MNHNY and CDR2 SVGAGI (reference sequence). The CDR3 here is CASSEFGPGQGDQPQHF. In nucleotides, the CDR3 is TGTGCCAGCAGTGAATTCGGACCGGGACAGGGTGATCAGCCCCAGCATTTT.

This clonotype was seen at least ten times. The chain combines TRBV19 with TRBJ2-7, with no clear D. The ends were cut back, 6 bases at V and 3 bases at J, with 12 bases in the middle. Germline V gene data show CDR1 as LNHDA and CDR2 as SQIVND (reference sequence). This CDR3 comprises 13 residues. CDR3 DNA: TGTGCCAGTAGGGACGGCAGGCTCTACGAGCAGTACTTC. The encoded protein is CASRDGRLYEQYF.

This chain connects TRBV7-9 to TRBJ1-3; the match to TRBD1 covers 7 bases. The germline CDR1 and CDR2 sequences are SEHNR and FQNEAQ (reference sequence). The CDR3 sequence is 16 residues long. The V gene end was trimmed by 5 bases and the J gene end by 3 bases; junction bases not matched to a gene: 10. The CDR3 here is CASSVSGTDNGNTIYF. As DNA, the CDR3 is TGTGCCAGCAGCGTTTCCGGGACAGATAATGGAAACACCATATATTTT.

The chain couples TRBV20-1 to TRBJ1-5; perhaps TRBD1 as D (5 bases). Per germline, CDR1 DFQATT and CDR2 SNEGSKA (reference sequence). This CDR3 is built from 14 residues. Trimming removed 7 bases from V and 5 bases from J, with 18 bases in between. The CDR3 DNA is TGCAGTGGTAGGGACCTAGCGGGGGATCAGCCCCAGCATTTT. Amino acid sequence: CSGRDLAGDQPQHF.

In its sample, this clonotype was seen many times. The rearrangement joins TRBV29-1 to TRBJ1-4; tentative D call: TRBD1 (6 bases). CDR1 SQVTM and CDR2 ANQGSEA come from the germline V gene. The CDR3 is 12 residues long. V shed 4 bases and J shed 5 bases, with 8 bases lying between them. CDR3 loop: CSVGDMNEKLFF. CDR3 sequence (DNA): TGCAGCGTTGGGGACATGAATGAAAAACTGTTTTTT.

This clonotype was recorded many times. The chain combines TRBV2 with TRBJ2-7; tentatively, D is TRBD1 or TRBD2 (5 bases each). Between the trimmed V and J ends, which lost 6 bases and 4 bases, there was a span of 13 bases. The CDR3 has 13 amino acids. Germline assignment: CDR1 SNHLY and CDR2 FYNNEI. The CDR3 nucleotides are TGTGCCAGCAGCGACTACCAGGGTTACGAGCAGTACTTC. Its translation is CASSDYQGYEQYF.